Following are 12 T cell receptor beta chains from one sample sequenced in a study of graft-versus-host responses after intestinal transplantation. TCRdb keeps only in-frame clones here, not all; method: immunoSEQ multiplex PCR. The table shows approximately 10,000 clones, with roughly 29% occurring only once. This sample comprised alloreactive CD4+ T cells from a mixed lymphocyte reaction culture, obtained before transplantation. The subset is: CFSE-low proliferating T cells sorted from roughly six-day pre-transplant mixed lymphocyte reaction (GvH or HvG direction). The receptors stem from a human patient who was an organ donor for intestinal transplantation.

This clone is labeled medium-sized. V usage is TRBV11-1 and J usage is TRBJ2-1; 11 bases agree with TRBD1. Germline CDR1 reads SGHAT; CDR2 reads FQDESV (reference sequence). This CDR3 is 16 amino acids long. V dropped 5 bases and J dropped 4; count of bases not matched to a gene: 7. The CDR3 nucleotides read TGTGCCAGCAGCCAATGGACAGGGGGCTTTTACAATGAGCAGTTCTTC. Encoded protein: CASSQWTGGFYNEQFF.

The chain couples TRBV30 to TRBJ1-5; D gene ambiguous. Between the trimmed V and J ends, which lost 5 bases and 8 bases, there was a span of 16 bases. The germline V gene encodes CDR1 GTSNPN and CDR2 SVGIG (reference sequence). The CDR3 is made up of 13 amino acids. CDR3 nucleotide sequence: TGTGCCTGGGGGGTCGGCATCGCGGAGCCCCAGCATTTT. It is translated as CAWGVGIAEPQHF.

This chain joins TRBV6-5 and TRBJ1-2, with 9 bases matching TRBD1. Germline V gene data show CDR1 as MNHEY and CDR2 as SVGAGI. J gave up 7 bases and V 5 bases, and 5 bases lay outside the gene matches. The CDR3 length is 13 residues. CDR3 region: CASSTAGQGGYTF. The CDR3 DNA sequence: TGTGCCAGCAGTACCGCGGGACAGGGTGGCTACACCTTC.

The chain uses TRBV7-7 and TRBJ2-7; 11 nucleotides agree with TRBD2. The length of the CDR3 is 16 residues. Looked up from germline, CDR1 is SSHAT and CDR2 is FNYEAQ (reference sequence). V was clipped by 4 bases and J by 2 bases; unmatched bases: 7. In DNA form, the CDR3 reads TGTGCCAGCAGCTCTATTACTAGCGGGGGCCCCTACGAGCAGTACTTC. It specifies CASSSITSGGPYEQYF.

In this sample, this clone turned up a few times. CDR3 nucleotides: TGTGCCAGCAGCCACCGGCCGGGGCGTGGAGAGACCCAGTACTTC. The encoded protein is CASSHRPGRGETQYF. This chain links TRBV4-2 with TRBJ2-5; D possibly matches TRBD1 or TRBD2 (5 bases each). Trimming took 3 bases from V and 4 from J, leaving 15 bases between them. CDR1 is LGHNA, CDR2 YNFKEQ, per germline. CDR3 length: 15 amino acids.

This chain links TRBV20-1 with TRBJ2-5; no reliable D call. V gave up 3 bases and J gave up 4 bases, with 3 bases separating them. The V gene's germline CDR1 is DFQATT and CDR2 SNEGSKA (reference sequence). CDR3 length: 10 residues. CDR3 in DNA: TGCAGTGCTAGGGGAGAGACCCAGTACTTC. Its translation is CSARGETQYF.

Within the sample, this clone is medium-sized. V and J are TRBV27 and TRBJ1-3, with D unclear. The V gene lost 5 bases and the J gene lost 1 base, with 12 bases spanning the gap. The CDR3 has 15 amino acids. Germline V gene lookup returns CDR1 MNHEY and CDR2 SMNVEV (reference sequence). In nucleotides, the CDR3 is TGTGCCAGCAGTCTGACTTTAAATTCTGGAAACACCATATATTTT. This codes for CASSLTLNSGNTIYF.

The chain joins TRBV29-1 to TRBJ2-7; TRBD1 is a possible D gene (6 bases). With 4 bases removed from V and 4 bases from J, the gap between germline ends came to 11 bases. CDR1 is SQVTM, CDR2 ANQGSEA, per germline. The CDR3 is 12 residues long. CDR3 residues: CSVAVTGYEQYF. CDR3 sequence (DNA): TGCAGCGTTGCGGTGACAGGATACGAGCAGTACTTC.

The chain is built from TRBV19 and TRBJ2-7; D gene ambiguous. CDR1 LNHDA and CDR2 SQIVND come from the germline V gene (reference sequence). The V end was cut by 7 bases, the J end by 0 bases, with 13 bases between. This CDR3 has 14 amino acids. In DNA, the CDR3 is TGTGCCAGTAAGGCTCAGTTGGGCTCCTACGAGCAGTACTTC. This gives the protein CASKAQLGSYEQYF.

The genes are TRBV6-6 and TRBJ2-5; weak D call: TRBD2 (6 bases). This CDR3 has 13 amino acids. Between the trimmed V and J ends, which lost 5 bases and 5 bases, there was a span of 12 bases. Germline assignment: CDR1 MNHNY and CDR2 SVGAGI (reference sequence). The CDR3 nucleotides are TGTGCCAGCAGTAGGGAGGTCTCGGAGACCCAGTACTTC. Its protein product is CASSREVSETQYF.

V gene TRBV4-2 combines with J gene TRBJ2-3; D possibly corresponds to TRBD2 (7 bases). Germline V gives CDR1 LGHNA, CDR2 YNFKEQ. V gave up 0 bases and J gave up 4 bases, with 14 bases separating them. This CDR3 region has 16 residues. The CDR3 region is CASSQDLVGGPDTQYF. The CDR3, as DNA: TGTGCCAGCAGCCAAGATTTAGTGGGGGGGCCAGATACGCAGTATTTT.

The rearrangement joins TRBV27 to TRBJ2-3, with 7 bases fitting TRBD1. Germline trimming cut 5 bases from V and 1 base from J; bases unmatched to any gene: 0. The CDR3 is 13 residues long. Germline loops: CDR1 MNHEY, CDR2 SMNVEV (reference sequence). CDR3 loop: CASSDRGTDTQYF. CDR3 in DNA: TGTGCCAGCAGTGACAGGGGCACAGATACGCAGTATTTT.